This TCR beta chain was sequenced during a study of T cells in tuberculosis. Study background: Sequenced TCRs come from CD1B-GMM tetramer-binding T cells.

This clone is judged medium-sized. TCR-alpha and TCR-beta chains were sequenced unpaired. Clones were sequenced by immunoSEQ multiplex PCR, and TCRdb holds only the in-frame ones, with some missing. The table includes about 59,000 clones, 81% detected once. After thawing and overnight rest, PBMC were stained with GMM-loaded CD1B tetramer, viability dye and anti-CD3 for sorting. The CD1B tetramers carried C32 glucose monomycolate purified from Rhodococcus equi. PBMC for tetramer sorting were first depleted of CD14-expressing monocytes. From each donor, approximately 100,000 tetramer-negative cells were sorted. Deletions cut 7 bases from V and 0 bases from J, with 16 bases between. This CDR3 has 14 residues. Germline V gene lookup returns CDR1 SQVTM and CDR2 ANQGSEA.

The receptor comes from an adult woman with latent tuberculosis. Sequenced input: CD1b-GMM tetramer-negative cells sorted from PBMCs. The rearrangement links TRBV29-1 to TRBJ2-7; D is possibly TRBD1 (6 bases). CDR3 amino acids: CSAQDRPASYEQYF. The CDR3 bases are TGCAGCGCCCAGGACAGACCTGCCTCCTACGAGCAGTACTTC.